The 29 T cell receptor beta chains in this list originate from one sample, sequenced in a study of cytomegalovirus exposure and HLA in healthy donors. Primers included in the PCR were 60 Vbeta and 13 Jbeta primers. Clones were sequenced by immunoSEQ multiplex PCR, and TCRdb holds only the in-frame ones, with some missing. The data hold 200,000 to 250,000 clones, with around four fifths observed a single time. Sequencing input: PBMCs. The receptors shown here come from a male donor in good health and CMV-seronegative.

This chain uses TRBV27 with TRBJ1-4, with 9 nucleotides matching TRBD1. Germline assignment: CDR1 MNHEY and CDR2 SMNVEV (reference sequence). After removal of 5 bases from V and 4 bases from J, the junction contained 11 bases not matched to a gene. The CDR3 covers 17 residues. CDR3 amino acids: CASSPDRGVYDNEKLFF. In DNA, the CDR3 is TGTGCCAGCAGTCCGGACAGGGGAGTTTATGATAATGAAAAACTGTTTTTT.

V is TRBV7-9 and J is TRBJ2-1; D is ambiguous. The CDR3 has 13 amino acids. CDR1 is SEHNR, CDR2 FQNEAQ, per germline (reference sequence). Trimming took off 8 bases at V and 6 bases at J, with 14 bases between the two ends. The CDR3: CASYESGSNEQFF. The CDR3 DNA reads TGTGCCAGCTACGAGTCCGGTAGCAATGAGCAGTTCTTC.

This rearrangement joins TRBV9 to TRBJ1-3; D is unclear. Germline V CDR1 and CDR2: SGDLS, YYNGEE. The CDR3 sequence is 14 residues long. V lost 3 bases and J lost 0, with 7 bases in between. The CDR3 DNA sequence: TGTGCCAGCAGCGGGAGGAGCTCTGGAAACACCATATATTTT. It is translated as CASSGRSSGNTIYF.

The chain combines TRBV5-5 with TRBJ2-5; possible D gene TRBD1, 6 bases. This CDR3 region has 15 residues. The V gene's germline CDR1 is SGHKS and CDR2 YYEKEE (reference sequence). The V gene lost 3 bases and the J gene lost 5 bases, with 17 bases spanning the gap. The chain's CDR3 is CASSSPTGALETQYF. For the CDR3, the DNA is TGTGCCAGCAGCTCGCCGACAGGAGCCCTGGAGACCCAGTACTTC.

CDR3 loop: CASRYETRTGNEQFF. CDR3 DNA sequence: TGTGCCAGCAGGTACGAGACGAGGACTGGTAATGAGCAGTTCTTC. The chain is built from TRBV5-4 and TRBJ2-1, with D possibly matching TRBD2 (5 bases). Looked up from germline, CDR1 is SGHNT and CDR2 is YYREEE (reference sequence). The CDR3 consists of 15 residues. Trimming removed 5 bases at V and 7 bases at J, with 19 bases between.

The rearrangement uses TRBV6-6 and TRBJ2-7; 8 nucleotides align to TRBD2. Germline V lookup: CDR1 MNHNY, CDR2 SVGAGI (reference sequence). V shed 7 bases, J shed 4 bases, and the junction held 9 bases outside the gene matches. The CDR3 consists of 14 residues. For the CDR3, the DNA is TGTGCCAGCAAGAAAGCGGGGGCGGGTTACGAGCAGTACTTC. This translates into CASKKAGAGYEQYF.

The chain combines TRBV2 with TRBJ1-2; perhaps TRBD1 as D (6 bases). This CDR3 is 17 amino acids long. The ends were cut back, 9 bases at V and 0 bases at J, with 23 bases in the middle. Germline CDR1 is SNHLY and CDR2 is FYNNEI. The CDR3 region is CASLFRDTSRTNYGYTF. CDR3 nucleotides: TGTGCCAGTTTATTCCGGGACACCTCACGCACTAACTATGGCTACACCTTC.

This clone was found a few times. The rearrangement uses TRBV18 and TRBJ2-2, with 7 bases lining up with TRBD1. V lost 3 bases, J lost 0 bases, and 10 bases stayed unmatched. This CDR3 region has 18 residues. Looked up from germline, CDR1 is KGHSH and CDR2 is LQKENI. DNA of the CDR3: TGTGCCAGCTCACCGGTGGCAGGGGGAAAATCGAACACCGGGGAGCTGTTTTTT. Its protein is CASSPVAGGKSNTGELFF.

J is TRBJ1-1 and V is TRBV28; D is undetermined. Germline CDR1 is MDHEN and CDR2 is SYDVKM. V lost 2 bases and J 1 base, leaving 8 bases between the germline ends. This CDR3 is 14 amino acids long. DNA for the CDR3: TGTGCCAGCAGTTTAATTACAAAGAACACTGAAGCTTTCTTT. As protein: CASSLITKNTEAFF.

This clone was observed a single time. The chain recombines TRBV5-1 with TRBJ2-7, with 9 bases fitting TRBD2. CDR1 and CDR2 from the germline V gene are SGHRS and YFSETQ. The length of the CDR3 is 17 residues. V lost 3 bases, J lost 1 base, and 11 bases stayed unmatched. The CDR3: CASSSAAGLAGSYEQYF. The CDR3 region has the DNA TGCGCCAGCAGCTCCGCTGCGGGGCTAGCGGGGTCCTACGAGCAGTACTTC.

The chain links TRBV6-5 to TRBJ2-2; D is unresolved. Germline CDR1 is MNHEY and CDR2 is SVGAGI. CDR3 size: 16 residues. The V and J ends lost 0 bases and 6 bases respectively, with 14 bases between them. The CDR3 nucleotides read TGTGCCAGCAGTTACTCGGAAACAGATCACCCCGGGGAGCTGTTTTTT. As protein: CASSYSETDHPGELFF.

A note on this clone: The same CDR3 can be traced to other DNA sequences in this sample. The chain recombines TRBV11-2 with TRBJ1-5, with 10 nucleotides matching TRBD1. CDR1 is SGHAT, CDR2 FQNNGV, per germline. This CDR3 is 14 amino acids long. V lost 3 bases and J lost 4; bases outside the gene matches: 0. The CDR3 is CASSLGQGNQPQHF. For the CDR3, the DNA is TGTGCCAGCAGCTTGGGACAGGGGAATCAGCCCCAGCATTTT.

This chain joins TRBV7-2 and TRBJ2-5; 14 nucleotides agree with TRBD2. V gave up 2 bases and J gave up 5 bases; unmatched junction bases: 4. The CDR3 loop spans 16 amino acids. In germline, CDR1 is SGHTA, CDR2 FQGNSA. CDR3 nucleotide sequence: TGTGCCAGCAGCTTAACGGGACTAGCGGGAGCGGAGACCCAGTACTTC. Its translation is CASSLTGLAGAETQYF. Looking up the rest from reference TRBV7-2 and TRBJ2-5 gives the full variable domain: GAGVSQSPSNKVTEKGKDVELRCDPISGHTALYWYRQSLGQGLEFLIYFQGNSAPDKSGLPSDRFSAERTGGSVSTLTIQRTQQEDSAVYLCASSLTGLAGAETQYFGPGTRLLVL.

This chain connects TRBV28 to TRBJ2-7; 7 bases fit TRBD2. The CDR3 spans 14 residues. Germline V gives CDR1 MDHEN, CDR2 SYDVKM. Trimming at V came to 7 bases and at J to 0 bases, leaving 6 bases not matched to a gene. The CDR3 is CASTVAGSSYEQYF. The CDR3 nucleotides read TGTGCCAGCACGGTAGCGGGCAGCTCCTACGAGCAGTACTTC.

In its sample, this clone was seen a few times. This may arise from a read error, as a much more abundant clone is one base away. The V call is TRBV27, the J call TRBJ2-3, with D possibly TRBD2 on 5 matching bases. V lost 5 bases, J lost 0 bases, and 6 bases lay in between. This CDR3 comprises 13 residues. Per germline, CDR1 MNHEY and CDR2 SMNVEV (reference sequence). The CDR3 DNA reads as TGTGCCAGCAGTCGCGGGAGCACAGATACGCAGTATTTT. This translates into CASSRGSTDTQYF.

A note on this clone: The junction does not match germline at one end; this may be a read error. The V and J genes are TRBV7-9 and TRBJ1-1; 11 nucleotides agree with TRBD1. The CDR3 has 15 residues. CDR1 is SEHNR and CDR2 is FQNEAQ in the germline V gene (reference sequence). CDR3: CSSSFGTGGRTEAFF. In DNA form, the CDR3 reads TGTTCCAGCAGCTTCGGGACAGGGGGAAGGACTGAAGCTTTCTTT.

This clone has just a few counts. CDR3 sequence reads: CASSLGEGEQYF. In nucleotides, the CDR3 is TGCGCCAGCAGTTTAGGGGAAGGCGAGCAGTACTTC. The chain employs TRBV10-2 and TRBJ2-7; TRBD1 might be the D (5 bases). Germline loops: CDR1 WSHSY, CDR2 SAAADI. V lost 5 bases to trimming and J lost 6 bases, with 11 bases between them. The CDR3 spans 12 residues.

This clone showed up just once. The CDR3: CASRPSSGRNYEQYF. The CDR3 DNA is TGTGCCAGCAGACCTAGTAGCGGGAGAAATTATGAGCAGTACTTC. The chain combines TRBV5-4 with TRBJ2-5; 9 bases align to TRBD2. The germline gives CDR1 SGHNT, CDR2 YYREEE (reference sequence). The CDR3 spans 15 residues. The J segment lost 11 bases and the V segment lost 5 bases, leaving 16 bases of the junction unmatched. Combining the CDR3 with reference TRBV5-4 and TRBJ2-5 gives the whole variable domain ETGVTQSPTHLIKTRGQQVTLRCSSQSGHNTVSWYQQALGQGPQFIFQYYREEENGRGNFPPRFSGLQFPNYSSELNVNALELDDSALYLCASRPSSGRNYEQYFGPGTRLLVL.

The gene calls are TRBV7-8 and TRBJ1-5, with D perhaps TRBD1 (6 bases). The V and J ends lost 5 bases and 0 bases respectively, with 11 bases between them. CDR3 length: 15 residues. From germline, CDR1 is SGHVS and CDR2 FQNEAQ. The DNA for the CDR3 is TGTGCCAGCAGCCGGACAGATTATAGCAATCAGCCCCAGCATTTT. Its translation: CASSRTDYSNQPQHF.

The chain carries TRBV7-9 and TRBJ1-1, with 7 bases matching TRBD1. V lost 8 bases and J lost 0; bases outside the gene matches: 9. CDR3 length: 15 amino acids. The germline V gene has CDR1 SEHNR and CDR2 FQNEAQ (reference sequence). The CDR3 DNA is TGTGCCAGCGATCGAGGGGGCCCAGTGAACACTGAAGCTTTCTTT. Its protein is CASDRGGPVNTEAFF.

This chain connects TRBV5-1 to TRBJ1-4; D may be TRBD1 (6 bases). The ends were cut back, 3 bases at V and 4 bases at J, with 10 bases in the middle. Germline V gene data show CDR1 as SGHRS and CDR2 as YFSETQ. The CDR3 totals 14 residues. The CDR3 DNA follows: TGCGCCAGCAGCTGGACAGTCGGTAATGAAAAACTGTTTTTT. Amino acid sequence: CASSWTVGNEKLFF.

The chain links TRBV9 to TRBJ2-7; D is undetermined. The germline gives CDR1 SGDLS, CDR2 YYNGEE. The CDR3 sequence is 15 residues long. Trimming took 0 bases from V and 0 from J, leaving 10 bases between them. CDR3 DNA sequence: TGTGCCAGCAGCGTAGATGAGGTCGGCTCCTACGAGCAGTACTTC. Protein: CASSVDEVGSYEQYF.

This rearrangement joins TRBV19 to TRBJ2-2, with a possible D match to TRBD2 (6 bases). Trimming shortened V by 6 bases and J by 3 bases, and 14 bases separated the two germline ends. The CDR3 is made up of 15 amino acids. Looked up from germline, CDR1 is LNHDA and CDR2 is SQIVND (reference sequence). The chain's CDR3 is CASSRGTFDTGELFF. The DNA for the CDR3 is TGTGCCAGTAGCCGAGGGACTTTTGACACCGGGGAGCTGTTTTTT.

The rearrangement links TRBV15 to TRBJ2-3; tentative D call: TRBD1 (6 bases). Germline CDR1 and CDR2: LNHNV and YYDKDF (reference sequence). The CDR3 has 16 amino acids. Trimming cost V 1 base and J 1 base, with 12 bases left between them. CDR3 bases: TGTGCCACCAGCAGAGGCAGGGGATTCGGCACAGATACGCAGTATTTT. It specifies CATSRGRGFGTDTQYF.

The chain carries TRBV28 and TRBJ2-7; 8 bases align to TRBD1. The CDR3 sequence is 13 residues long. Germline V lookup: CDR1 MDHEN, CDR2 SYDVKM. After removal of 6 bases from V and 4 bases from J, the junction contained 5 bases not matched to a gene. This CDR3 is CASSPGGRYEQYF. The CDR3 coding sequence is TGTGCCAGCAGCCCAGGGGGCAGATACGAGCAGTACTTC. Together with reference TRBV28 and TRBJ2-7, the CDR3 gives the full variable domain: DVKVTQSSRYLVKRTGEKVFLECVQDMDHENMFWYRQDPGLGLRLIYFSYDVKMKEKGDIPEGYSVSREKKERFSLILESASTNQTSMYLCASSPGGRYEQYFGPGTRLTVT.

This clone appeared a single time. This rearrangement joins TRBV19 to TRBJ2-2; the match to TRBD2 covers 9 bases. The junction had 7 bases not matched to a gene; V was cut back by 5 bases and J by 3 bases. The CDR3 sequence is 16 residues long. The germline V gene has CDR1 LNHDA and CDR2 SQIVND (reference sequence). Here the CDR3 reads CASSSGTSPHTGELFF. The CDR3 nucleotides read TGTGCCAGTAGTTCGGGGACTAGCCCTCACACCGGGGAGCTGTTTTTT.

V is TRBV5-1 and J is TRBJ2-5, with 10 nucleotides matching TRBD2. The J call could be wrong; TRBJ2-7 is a better fit for the DNA end. The CDR3 loop spans 15 amino acids. Germline CDR1 reads SGHRS; CDR2 reads YFSETQ. The CDR3 protein is CASSVTSGDSYEQYF. The CDR3 coding sequence is TGCGCCAGCAGCGTAACTAGCGGGGACTCCTACGAGCAGTACTTC.

This clone was recorded a few times. The rearrangement uses TRBV18 and TRBJ2-3; D remains ambiguous. The CDR3 runs to 13 residues. The V end was cut by 2 bases, the J end by 2 bases, with 5 bases between. Germline CDR1 is KGHSH and CDR2 is LQKENI. The CDR3, as DNA: TGTGCCAGCTCACCATCCCTCACAGATACGCAGTATTTT. It is translated as CASSPSLTDTQYF.

V and J are TRBV28 and TRBJ1-2; D is possibly TRBD1 (5 bases). V lost 2 bases to trimming and J lost 5 bases, with 15 bases between them. The CDR3 is 15 amino acids. Germline CDR1 and CDR2: MDHEN and SYDVKM. The CDR3 DNA is TGTGCCAGCAGTTTAGAGGACAACGCTTGGTATGGCTACACCTTC. Its protein is CASSLEDNAWYGYTF.